The 13 T cell receptor beta chains below all came from one sample that was sequenced in a study of blood T cells in healthy people across ages. Combining a sample-barcoded 5' primer with a J-beta primer mix, a second PCR ran for roughly 7 to 12 cycles. TCRdb recomputed calls from the 5' RACE reads with MiXCR, one row per CDR3 protein. The table has hundreds of thousands of distinct CDR3 sequences, over 40% seen once; the top ten hold about 30%. Sequenced: blood. These receptors all come from a man older than 75 in good health.

Concerning this clonotype: This may stem from a read error, because a much larger clone lies one nucleotide away. V usage is TRBV2 and J usage is TRBJ2-1, with 9 nucleotides matching TRBD2. Matching the DNA end better, TRBJ2-7 makes the J call doubtful. The CDR3 sequence is 15 residues long. In germline, CDR1 is SNHLY, CDR2 FYNNEI. CDR3 nucleotides: TGTGCCAGCAGTGAGACTAGCGGATTCTACAATGAGCAGTACTTC. Protein product: CASSETSGFYNEQYF.

This chain uses TRBV14 with TRBJ2-3; TRBD2 matches 10 bases. Germline CDR1 is SGHDN and CDR2 is FVKESK. This CDR3 has 18 amino acids. V lost 2 bases, J lost 0 bases, and 8 bases stayed unmatched. DNA for the CDR3: TGTGCCAGCAGCCAACCGAAAACTAGCGGGACTAGCACAGATACGCAGTATTTT. It is translated as CASSQPKTSGTSTDTQYF. Together with reference TRBV14 and TRBJ2-3, the CDR3 gives the full variable domain: EAGVTQFPSHSVIEKGQTVTLRCDPISGHDNLYWYRRVMGKEIKFLLHFVKESKQDESGMPNNRFLAERTGGTYSTLKVQPAELEDSGVYFCASSQPKTSGTSTDTQYFGPGTRLTVL.

The table lists this clonotype with a few counts. The chain combines TRBV6-2 or TRBV6-3 with TRBJ1-5; no firm D call. V gave up 2 bases and J gave up 9 bases, with 8 bases separating them. Germline lookup yields CDR1 MNHEY and CDR2 SVGEGT. CDR3 size: 12 residues. The CDR3 DNA is TGTGCCAGCAGTTACGCGAGTAGGCCCCAGCATTTT. Amino acid sequence: CASSYASRPQHF.

Only a few counts were recorded for this clonotype. This chain links TRBV7-7 with TRBJ2-2; 14 nucleotides match TRBD2. CDR1 and CDR2 (germline): SSHAT, FNYEAQ (reference sequence). With V trimmed by 5 bases and J by 7 bases, 3 bases remained unmatched. This CDR3 contains 15 residues. This CDR3 is CASSGTSGGIGELFF. DNA of the CDR3: TGTGCCAGCAGCGGGACTAGCGGGGGCATCGGGGAGCTGTTTTTT.

This chain links TRBV13 with TRBJ1-2; D gene ambiguous. V lost 0 bases and J lost 2, with 10 bases in between. The CDR3 runs 15 residues. The V gene's germline CDR1 is PRHDT and CDR2 FYEKMQ (reference sequence). CDR3 protein: CASSLGELENYGYTF. Here the CDR3 DNA reads TGTGCCAGCAGCTTAGGCGAGTTGGAAAACTATGGCTACACCTTC.

This clonotype occurred many times. The chain couples TRBV25-1 to TRBJ1-4; the D gene is possibly TRBD1 (5 bases). Trimming left V 3 bases short and J 2 bases short, with 7 bases between. Germline V gene sequence: CDR1 MGHDK, CDR2 SYGVNS. The CDR3 length is 14 residues. CDR3 DNA sequence: TGTGCCAGCAGTGATTGGGGGACTAATGAAAAACTGTTTTTT. This gives the protein CASSDWGTNEKLFF.

CDR3 DNA sequence: TGCAGCGTTGTCCTGACTCACGACGGAGAGGATGAGCAGTTCTTC. Amino acid sequence: CSVVLTHDGEDEQFF. This chain links TRBV29-1 with TRBJ2-1; D call uncertain. This CDR3 has 15 residues. The V end was cut by 4 bases, the J end by 8 bases, with 21 bases between. Germline V lookup: CDR1 SQVTM, CDR2 ANQGSEA.

J is TRBJ2-1 and V is TRBV12-3 or TRBV12-4; TRBD2 matches at 11 bases. V was pared by 0 bases and J by 7 bases, with 11 bases of the junction left unmatched. CDR3 length: 18 residues. The CDR3 loop is CASSLARVGTSGGNEQFF. CDR3 coding DNA: TGTGCCAGCAGTTTAGCCCGGGTCGGGACTAGCGGAGGTAATGAGCAGTTCTTC.

The chain links TRBV7-7 to TRBJ2-2, with TRBD2 as a possible D gene (5 bases). CDR3 size: 15 residues. The V gene lost 5 bases and the J gene lost 7 bases, with 17 bases spanning the gap. Per germline, CDR1 SSHAT and CDR2 FNYEAQ (reference sequence). In DNA, the CDR3 is TGTGCCAGCAGCGAGCCGTTTGGAGGAGGCGGGGAGCTGTTTTTT. Translating gives CASSEPFGGGGELFF.

This clonotype was seen just once. The CDR3, as DNA: TGCGCCAGCAGCTTGGACAGTTGGGGAAATACGCAGTATTTT. As protein: CASSLDSWGNTQYF. The chain has TRBV5-1 and TRBJ2-3; D gene uncertain. The length of the CDR3 is 14 residues. Trimming removed 0 bases at V and 7 bases at J, with 12 bases between. The germline V gene encodes CDR1 SGHRS and CDR2 YFSETQ.

V is TRBV25-1 and J is TRBJ1-2; tentatively, D is TRBD1 (6 bases). The CDR3 runs to 12 residues. CDR1 MGHDK and CDR2 SYGVNS come from the germline V gene. Trimming removed 8 bases at V and 6 bases at J, with 13 bases between. The CDR3 DNA reads TGTGCCAGCCGCCGGGACACCGATGGCTACACCTTC. This sequence encodes CASRRDTDGYTF.

This clonotype has just a few counts. The chain has TRBV20-1 and TRBJ2-5; TRBD2 matches at 12 bases. With 0 bases clipped from V and 3 bases from J, the junction kept 8 bases outside the gene matches. This CDR3 contains 17 residues. Germline loops: CDR1 DFQATT, CDR2 SNEGSKA (reference sequence). In DNA, the CDR3 is TGCAGTGCTAGAGAGCCCCGGACTAGCGGGATCGAAGAGACCCAGTACTTC. It encodes CSAREPRTSGIEETQYF.

The J gene is TRBJ1-4, the V gene TRBV12-5; D is undetermined. Trimming left V 5 bases short and J 8 bases short, with 12 bases between. CDR1 and CDR2 from the germline V gene are LGHNT and FRNRAP. The CDR3 runs to 13 residues. As DNA, the CDR3 is TGTGCTAGTGGTGTCTCGGGTTTGGAAAAACTGTTTTTT. As protein: CASGVSGLEKLFF.